The entry below describes one T cell receptor (beta chain). The protocol was immunoSEQ multiplex PCR, while the TCRdb copy is restricted to in-frame clones and leaves out a portion. The repertoire holds 550,000 to 800,000 clones, around 85% seen once, with 0.0095% to 0.011% in the top ten. The length of the CDR3 is 20 residues. Trimming at V came to 3 bases and at J to 0 bases, leaving 8 bases not matched to a gene. Germline V gene data show CDR1 as SGHVS and CDR2 as FQNEAQ. The data stem from a study of shared T cell receptors in the human thymus. These data also featured in a second study, about human thymus T cells. As reported in that work: Resections from corrective heart surgery supplied the thymus tissue. Thymic and blood repertoires seemed to show skewed V and J gene use. Related research found strongly overlapping thymic repertoires in unrelated individuals.

The receptor was derived from a girl in the first two years of life with a congenital heart defect. Sequencing was done on a sample of thymocytes. The chain joins TRBV7-8 to TRBJ2-1, with 16 nucleotides matching TRBD2. The CDR3 here is CASSLGPGTSGGVSYNEQFF. CDR3 nucleotides: TGTGCCAGCAGCTTGGGACCGGGGACTAGCGGGGGGGTCTCCTACAATGAGCAGTTCTTC. Together with reference TRBV7-8 and TRBJ2-1, the CDR3 gives the full variable domain: GAGVSQSPRYKVAKRGQDVALRCDPISGHVSLFWYQQALGQGPEFLTYFQNEAQLDKSGLPSDRFFAERPEGSVSTLKIQRTQQEDSAVYLCASSLGPGTSGGVSYNEQFFGPGTRLTVL.